Sequencing of this TCR beta chain was carried out in a study of CD8+ T cells in alopecia areata. The table lists this clone with a few counts. Other DNA sequences in the same sample also yield this CDR3. The germline CDR1 and CDR2 sequences are SGHTA and FQGNSA. The CDR3 sequence is 13 residues long. The ends were cut back, 1 base at V and 4 bases at J, with 8 bases in the middle. As to treatment: oral pan-JAK inhibitor, 5-10 mg twice daily. RNA, once extracted, was reverse transcribed into cDNA for use as the sequencing template. Some clones are missing from TCRdb's copy, which holds only in-frame ones; the method was immunoSEQ multiplex PCR. Of more than 150,000 clones listed, around 60% were seen once; the top ten hold roughly an eighth.

The source material was CD8+ T cells sorted from blood, sampled at week 24, from a patient treated with tofacitinib. The origin of this receptor is a human donor with alopecia areata. The chain is built from TRBV7-2 and TRBJ2-7; D not certain. Here the CDR3 DNA reads TGTGCCAGCAGCTTAGGGCCGAATTACGAGCAGTACTTC. It yields the protein CASSLGPNYEQYF.